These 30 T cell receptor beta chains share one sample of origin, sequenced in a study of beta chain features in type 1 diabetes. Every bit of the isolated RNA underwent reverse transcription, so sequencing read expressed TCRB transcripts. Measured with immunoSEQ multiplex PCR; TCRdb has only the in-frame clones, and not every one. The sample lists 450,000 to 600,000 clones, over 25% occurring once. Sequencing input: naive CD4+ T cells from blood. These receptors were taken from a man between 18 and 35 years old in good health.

The CDR3 DNA sequence: TGTGCCATCAGCACCGAGGGTGGGAATACGCAGTATTTT. Its protein product is CAISTEGGNTQYF. V is TRBV10-3 and J is TRBJ2-3; D possibly corresponds to TRBD2 (5 bases). V shed 6 bases and J shed 7 bases, with 14 bases lying between them. This CDR3 is built from 13 residues. Germline CDR1 and CDR2: ENHRY and SYGVKD.

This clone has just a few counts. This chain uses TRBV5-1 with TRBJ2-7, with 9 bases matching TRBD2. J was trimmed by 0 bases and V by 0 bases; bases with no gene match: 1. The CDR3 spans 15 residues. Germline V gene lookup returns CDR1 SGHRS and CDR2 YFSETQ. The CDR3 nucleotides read TGCGCCAGCAGCTTGGGGACTAGCGCCTCCTACGAGCAGTACTTC. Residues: CASSLGTSASYEQYF.

The CDR3 spells CASSVESGTSYEQYF. CDR3 coding DNA: TGTGCCAGCAGCGTAGAATCGGGGACTAGTTACGAGCAGTACTTC. The chain recombines TRBV9 with TRBJ2-7; 8 bases align to TRBD2. V shed 0 bases and J 4 bases; nucleotides not matched to a gene: 6. Germline V gene sequence: CDR1 SGDLS, CDR2 YYNGEE. The CDR3 is made up of 15 amino acids.

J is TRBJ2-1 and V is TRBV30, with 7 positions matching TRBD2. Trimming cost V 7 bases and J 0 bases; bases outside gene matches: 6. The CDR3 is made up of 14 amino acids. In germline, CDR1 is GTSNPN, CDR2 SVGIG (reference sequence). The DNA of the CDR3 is TGTGCCTACACCTGGGAGGGCTCCTACAATGAGCAGTTCTTC. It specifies CAYTWEGSYNEQFF.

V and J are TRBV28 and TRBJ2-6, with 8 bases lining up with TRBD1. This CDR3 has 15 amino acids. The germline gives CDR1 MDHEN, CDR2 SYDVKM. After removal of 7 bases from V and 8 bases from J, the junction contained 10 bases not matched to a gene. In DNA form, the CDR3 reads TGTGCCAGCACGATGCGGACAGGGTATCCCAACGTCCTGACTTTC. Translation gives CASTMRTGYPNVLTF. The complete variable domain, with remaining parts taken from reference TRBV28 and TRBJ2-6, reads DVKVTQSSRYLVKRTGEKVFLECVQDMDHENMFWYRQDPGLGLRLIYFSYDVKMKEKGDIPEGYSVSREKKERFSLILESASTNQTSMYLCASTMRTGYPNVLTFGAGSRLTVL.

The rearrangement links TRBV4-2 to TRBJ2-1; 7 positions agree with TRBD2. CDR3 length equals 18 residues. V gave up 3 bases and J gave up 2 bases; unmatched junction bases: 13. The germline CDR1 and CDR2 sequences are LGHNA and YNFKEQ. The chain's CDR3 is CASSHPTGSGNTYNEQFF. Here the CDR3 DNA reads TGTGCCAGCAGCCATCCCACGGGGAGCGGGAACACCTACAATGAGCAGTTCTTC.

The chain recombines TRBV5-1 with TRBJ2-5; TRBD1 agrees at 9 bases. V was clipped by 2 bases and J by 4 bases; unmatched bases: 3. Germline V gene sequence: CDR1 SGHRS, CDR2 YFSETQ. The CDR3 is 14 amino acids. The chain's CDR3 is CASSLYRGPETQYF. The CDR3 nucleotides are TGCGCCAGCAGCTTATACAGGGGGCCAGAGACCCAGTACTTC.

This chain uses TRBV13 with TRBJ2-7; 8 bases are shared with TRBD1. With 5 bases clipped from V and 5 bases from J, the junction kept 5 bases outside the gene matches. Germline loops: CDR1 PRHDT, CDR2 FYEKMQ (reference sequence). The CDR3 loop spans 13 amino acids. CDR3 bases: TGTGCCAGCAGCCCGGACAGGGTACACGAGCAGTACTTC. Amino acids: CASSPDRVHEQYF.

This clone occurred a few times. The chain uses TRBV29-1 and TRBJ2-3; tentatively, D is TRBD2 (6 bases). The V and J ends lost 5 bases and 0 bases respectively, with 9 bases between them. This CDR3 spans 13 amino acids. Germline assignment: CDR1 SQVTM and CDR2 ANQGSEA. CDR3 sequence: CSVRGASTDTQYF. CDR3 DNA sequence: TGCAGCGTTCGCGGGGCTAGCACAGATACGCAGTATTTT.

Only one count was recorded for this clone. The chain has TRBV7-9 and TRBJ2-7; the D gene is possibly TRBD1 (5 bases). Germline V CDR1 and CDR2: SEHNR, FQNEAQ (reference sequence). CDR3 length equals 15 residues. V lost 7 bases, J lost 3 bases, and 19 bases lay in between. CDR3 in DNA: TGTGCCAGCACCCCTGGACACCGCCGTGGCTACGAGCAGTACTTC. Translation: CASTPGHRRGYEQYF.

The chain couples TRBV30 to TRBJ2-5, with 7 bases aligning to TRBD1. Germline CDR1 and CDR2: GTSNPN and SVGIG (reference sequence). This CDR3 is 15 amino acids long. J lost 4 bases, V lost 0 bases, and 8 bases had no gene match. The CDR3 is CAWSVNRGRGETQYF. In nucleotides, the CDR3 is TGTGCCTGGAGTGTAAACAGGGGTAGGGGAGAGACCCAGTACTTC.

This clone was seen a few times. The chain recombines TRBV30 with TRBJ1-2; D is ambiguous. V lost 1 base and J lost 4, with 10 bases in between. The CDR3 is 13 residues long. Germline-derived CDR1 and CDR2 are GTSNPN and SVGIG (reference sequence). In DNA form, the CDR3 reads TGTGCCTGGAGTGCCCACGGCTTCTATGGCTACACCTTC. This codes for CAWSAHGFYGYTF. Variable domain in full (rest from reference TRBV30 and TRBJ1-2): SQTIHQWPATLVQPVGSPLSLECTVEGTSNPNLYWYRQAAGRGLQLLFYSVGIGQISSEVPQNLSASRPQDRQFILSSKKLLLSDSGFYLCAWSAHGFYGYTFGSGTRLTVV.

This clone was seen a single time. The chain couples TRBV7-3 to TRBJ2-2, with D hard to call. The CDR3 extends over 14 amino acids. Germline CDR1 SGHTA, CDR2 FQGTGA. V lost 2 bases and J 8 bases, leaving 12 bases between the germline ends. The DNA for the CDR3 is TGTGCCAGCAGCTTAGACCCTTCAGCGGGGGAGCTGTTTTTT. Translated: CASSLDPSAGELFF. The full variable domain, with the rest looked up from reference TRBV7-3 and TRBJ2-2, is GAGVSQTPSNKVTEKGKYVELRCDPISGHTALYWYRQSLGQGPEFLIYFQGTGAADDSGLPNDRFFAVRPEGSVSTLKIQRTERGDSAVYLCASSLDPSAGELFFGEGSRLTVL.

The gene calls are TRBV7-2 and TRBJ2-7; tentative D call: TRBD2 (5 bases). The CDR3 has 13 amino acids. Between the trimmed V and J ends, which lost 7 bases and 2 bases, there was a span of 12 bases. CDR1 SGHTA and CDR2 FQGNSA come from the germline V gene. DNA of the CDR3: TGTGCCAGCAACAGCGGAGGAACCTACGAGCAGTACTTC. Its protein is CASNSGGTYEQYF.

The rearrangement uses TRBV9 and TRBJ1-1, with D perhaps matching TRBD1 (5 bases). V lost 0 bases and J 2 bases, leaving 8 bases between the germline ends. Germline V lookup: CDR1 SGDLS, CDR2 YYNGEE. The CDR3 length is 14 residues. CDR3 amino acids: CASSVAGGNTEAFF. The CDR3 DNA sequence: TGTGCCAGCAGCGTAGCCGGGGGAAACACTGAAGCTTTCTTT.

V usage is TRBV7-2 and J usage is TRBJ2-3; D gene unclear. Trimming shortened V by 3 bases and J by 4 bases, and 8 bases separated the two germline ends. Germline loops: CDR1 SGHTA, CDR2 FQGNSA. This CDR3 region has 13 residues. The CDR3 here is CASSFKHSDTQYF. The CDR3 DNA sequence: TGTGCCAGCAGCTTTAAACATTCAGATACGCAGTATTTT. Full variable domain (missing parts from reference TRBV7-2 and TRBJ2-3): GAGVSQSPSNKVTEKGKDVELRCDPISGHTALYWYRQSLGQGLEFLIYFQGNSAPDKSGLPSDRFSAERTGGSVSTLTIQRTQQEDSAVYLCASSFKHSDTQYFGPGTRLTVL.

The CDR3 reads CATSREGRVTEAFF. CDR3 sequence (DNA): TGTGCCACCAGCAGGGAGGGCAGGGTGACTGAAGCTTTCTTT. The rearrangement joins TRBV15 to TRBJ1-1; maybe TRBD1 (5 bases). Germline CDR1 and CDR2: LNHNV and YYDKDF (reference sequence). V lost 3 bases and J 5 bases, leaving 13 bases between the germline ends. This CDR3 is built from 14 residues.

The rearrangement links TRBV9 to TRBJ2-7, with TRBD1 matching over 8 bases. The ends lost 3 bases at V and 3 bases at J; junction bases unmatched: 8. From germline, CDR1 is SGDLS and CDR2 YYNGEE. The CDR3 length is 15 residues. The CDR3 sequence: CASSATGALHYEQYF. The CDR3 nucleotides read TGTGCCAGCAGCGCGACAGGGGCCCTCCACTACGAGCAGTACTTC.

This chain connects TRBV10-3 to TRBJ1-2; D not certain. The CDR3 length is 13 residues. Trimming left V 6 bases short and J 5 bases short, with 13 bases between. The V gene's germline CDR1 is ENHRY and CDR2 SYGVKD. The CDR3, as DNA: TGTGCCATCAGGGTGGATCCCCCATATGGCTACACCTTC. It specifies CAIRVDPPYGYTF.

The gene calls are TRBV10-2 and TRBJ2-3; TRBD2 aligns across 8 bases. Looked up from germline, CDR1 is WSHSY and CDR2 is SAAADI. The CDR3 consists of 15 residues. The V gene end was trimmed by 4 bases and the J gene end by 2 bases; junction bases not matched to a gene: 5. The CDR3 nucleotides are TGCGCCAGCAGTGGGTTACTAGCGGTCACAGATACGCAGTATTTT. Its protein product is CASSGLLAVTDTQYF.

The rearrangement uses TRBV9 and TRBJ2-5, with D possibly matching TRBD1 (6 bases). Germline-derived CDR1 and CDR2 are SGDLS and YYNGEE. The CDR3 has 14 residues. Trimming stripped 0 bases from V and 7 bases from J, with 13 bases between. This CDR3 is CASSVEAGGATQYF. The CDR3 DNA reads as TGTGCCAGCAGCGTAGAGGCTGGGGGCGCGACCCAGTACTTC.

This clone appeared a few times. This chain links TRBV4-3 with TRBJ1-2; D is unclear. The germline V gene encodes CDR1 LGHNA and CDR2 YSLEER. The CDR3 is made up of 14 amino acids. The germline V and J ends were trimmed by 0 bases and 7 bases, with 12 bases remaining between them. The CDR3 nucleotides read TGCGCCAGCAGCCAAGATCTGTACGGCAGTGGCTACACCTTC. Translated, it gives CASSQDLYGSGYTF.

CDR3 region: CASSATGTRSYEQYF. The CDR3, as DNA: TGTGCCAGCAGCGCTACCGGGACTAGGAGTTACGAGCAGTACTTC. The rearrangement uses TRBV5-4 and TRBJ2-7, with 8 nucleotides matching TRBD2. This CDR3 has 15 amino acids. Per germline, CDR1 SGHNT and CDR2 YYREEE (reference sequence). With 4 bases clipped from V and 4 bases from J, the junction kept 10 bases outside the gene matches.

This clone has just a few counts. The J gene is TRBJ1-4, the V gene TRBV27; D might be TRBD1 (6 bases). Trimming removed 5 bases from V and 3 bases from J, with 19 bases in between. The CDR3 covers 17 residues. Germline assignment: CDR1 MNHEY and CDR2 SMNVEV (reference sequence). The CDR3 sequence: CASSQRHTDRSNEKLFF. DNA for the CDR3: TGTGCCAGCAGTCAACGACATACCGACAGGTCTAATGAAAAACTGTTTTTT.

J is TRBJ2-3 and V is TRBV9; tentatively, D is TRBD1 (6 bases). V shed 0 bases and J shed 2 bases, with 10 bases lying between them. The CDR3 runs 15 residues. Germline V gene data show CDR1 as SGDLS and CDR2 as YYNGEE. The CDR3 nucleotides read TGTGCCAGCAGCGTAGTAGGGGGAACCACAGATACGCAGTATTTT. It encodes CASSVVGGTTDTQYF.

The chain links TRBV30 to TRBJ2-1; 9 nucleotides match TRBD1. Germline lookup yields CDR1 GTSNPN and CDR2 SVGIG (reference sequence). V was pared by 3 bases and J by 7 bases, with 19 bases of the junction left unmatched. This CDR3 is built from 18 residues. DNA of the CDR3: TGTGCCTGGAGAGTACAGCTAATCCCGGGACAGGGAAGGAATGAGCAGTTCTTC. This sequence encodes CAWRVQLIPGQGRNEQFF.

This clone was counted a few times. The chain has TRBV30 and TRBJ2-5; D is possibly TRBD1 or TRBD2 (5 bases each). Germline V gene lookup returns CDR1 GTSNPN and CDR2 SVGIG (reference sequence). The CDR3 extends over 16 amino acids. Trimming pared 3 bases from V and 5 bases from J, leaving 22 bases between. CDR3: CAWSPGRMTRSETQYF. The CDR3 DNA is TGTGCCTGGAGCCCGGGACGGATGACCCGGTCGGAGACCCAGTACTTC.

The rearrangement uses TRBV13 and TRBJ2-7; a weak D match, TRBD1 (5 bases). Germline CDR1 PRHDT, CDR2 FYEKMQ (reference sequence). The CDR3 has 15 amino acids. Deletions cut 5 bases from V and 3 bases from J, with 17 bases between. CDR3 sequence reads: CASSVSSGARYEQYF. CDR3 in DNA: TGTGCCAGCAGCGTCTCCAGTGGGGCACGCTACGAGCAGTACTTC.

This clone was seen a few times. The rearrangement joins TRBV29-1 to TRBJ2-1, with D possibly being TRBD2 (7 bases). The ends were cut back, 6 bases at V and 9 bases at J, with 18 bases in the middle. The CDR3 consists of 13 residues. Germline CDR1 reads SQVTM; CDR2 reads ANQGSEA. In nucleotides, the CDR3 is TGCAGCGTGGACGGTTACAGGGAGGGTGAGCAGTTCTTC. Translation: CSVDGYREGEQFF.

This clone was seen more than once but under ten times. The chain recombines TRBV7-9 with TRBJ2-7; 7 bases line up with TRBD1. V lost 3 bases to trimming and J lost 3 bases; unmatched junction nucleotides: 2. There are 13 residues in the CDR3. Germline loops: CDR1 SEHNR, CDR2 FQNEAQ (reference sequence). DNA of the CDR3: TGTGCCAGCAGCTTTACAGGGGTCTACGAGCAGTACTTC. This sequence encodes CASSFTGVYEQYF.